The 8 T cell receptor beta chains below were found in one sample sequenced in a study of technical replicates of blood from a handful of donors. Here immunoSEQ multiplex PCR was the method, and the copy in TCRdb shows in-frame clones only, minus some. This sample carries 55,000 to 80,000 clones, 92% of them seen once, and the ten largest clones take 0.35% to 0.45%. The specimen sequenced was T cells isolated from PBMCs. Receptor source: a human donor in good health.

The chain recombines TRBV6-1 with TRBJ2-7; 9 bases align to TRBD1. The CDR3 consists of 16 residues. Germline trimming cut 0 bases from V and 3 bases from J; bases unmatched to any gene: 6. Germline V CDR1 and CDR2: MNHNS, SASEGT. This CDR3 is CASSEAPGQGFYEQYF. CDR3 DNA: TGTGCCAGCAGTGAAGCGCCGGGACAGGGTTTCTACGAGCAGTACTTC.

V is TRBV9 and J is TRBJ2-7; 9 positions match TRBD2. Germline V lookup: CDR1 SGDLS, CDR2 YYNGEE. There are 12 residues in the CDR3. With 2 bases clipped from V and 6 bases from J, the junction kept 0 bases outside the gene matches. For the CDR3, the DNA is TGTGCCAGCAGCGTTAGCGGGGGCGAGCAGTACTTC. Encoded protein: CASSVSGGEQYF.

The rearrangement joins TRBV11-2 to TRBJ2-3; D not certain. The CDR3 length is 15 residues. CDR1 and CDR2 (germline): SGHAT, FQNNGV. V lost 7 bases and J lost 2, with 16 bases in between. The CDR3 protein is CASNRFHGDTDTQYF. CDR3 coding DNA: TGTGCCAGCAACCGCTTTCACGGTGACACAGATACGCAGTATTTT.

This clone was observed a handful of times. The V call is TRBV6-4, the J call TRBJ2-1; 9 nucleotides line up with TRBD1. CDR1 and CDR2 from the germline V gene are MRHNA and SNTAGT. V shed 6 bases and J 6 bases; nucleotides not matched to a gene: 9. The CDR3 runs 15 residues. The CDR3 reads CASSHGTGSGNEQFF. CDR3 nucleotide sequence: TGTGCCAGCAGCCACGGGACAGGGTCGGGCAATGAGCAGTTCTTC.

The rearrangement links TRBV7-3 to TRBJ2-5; 11 bases agree with TRBD2. Losses at the gene ends were 3 bases for V and 4 bases for J; bases not matched to a gene: 10. The CDR3 is 17 amino acids. Germline assignment: CDR1 SGHTA and CDR2 FQGTGA. The CDR3 coding sequence is TGTGCCAGCAGCTTTCCCCCCCTTAGCGGGAGGGGAGAGACCCAGTACTTC. Amino acids: CASSFPPLSGRGETQYF.

The V and J genes are TRBV9 and TRBJ1-4, with no clear D. The CDR3 is 18 residues long. V was clipped by 4 bases and J by 3 bases, with 22 bases between them. The germline CDR1 and CDR2 sequences are SGDLS and YYNGEE. The CDR3 nucleotides read TGTGCCAGCAGCAAGGGAGGATTCTCGGGCGCGCCTAATGAAAAACTGTTTTTT. It specifies CASSKGGFSGAPNEKLFF.

The chain uses TRBV2 and TRBJ1-3, with 9 bases aligning to TRBD1. CDR1 and CDR2 (germline): SNHLY, FYNNEI. The CDR3 has 15 amino acids. V lost 6 bases and J lost 3; bases outside the gene matches: 6. The CDR3 DNA reads TGTGCCAGCAGAGATGGGGACAGGGATGGAAACACCATATATTTT. It specifies CASRDGDRDGNTIYF.

The chain links TRBV5-1 to TRBJ1-1; D is ambiguous. CDR1 is SGHRS and CDR2 is YFSETQ in the germline V gene. CDR3 size: 13 residues. Trimming pared 4 bases from V and 1 base from J, leaving 8 bases between. The CDR3 sequence is CASSPGSNTEAFF. In DNA form, the CDR3 reads TGCGCCAGCAGCCCGGGGTCGAACACTGAAGCTTTCTTT. Full variable domain (rest looked up from reference TRBV5-1 and TRBJ1-1): KAGVTQTPRYLIKTRGQQVTLSCSPISGHRSVSWYQQTPGQGLQFLFEYFSETQRNKGNFPGRFSGRQFSNSRSEMNVSTLELGDSALYLCASSPGSNTEAFFGQGTRLTVV.